The 28 T cell receptor beta chains listed next were all sequenced from one sample in a study of OX40 agonist ivuxolimab in advanced cancers. The assay was immunoSEQ multiplex PCR, and TCRdb's table has in-frame clones only and misses some. The sample lists fewer than 70,000 clones, 91% occurring once. The sample here was CD4+ or CD8+ T cells sorted from blood, taken in a trial of the OX40 agonist ivuxolimab. The origin of the receptors is an adult with an advanced solid tumor such as melanoma, head and neck, liver or kidney cancer.

This clone was observed a handful of times. This sequence joins TRBV4-1 and TRBJ1-1, with a possible D match to TRBD1 (5 bases). V lost 1 base, J lost 8 bases, and 14 bases lay in between. The CDR3 totals 14 residues. CDR1 MGHRA and CDR2 YSYEKL come from the germline V gene. Here the CDR3 reads CASSQAGSTWEAFF. CDR3 nucleotide sequence: TGCGCCAGCAGCCAAGCAGGGAGTACATGGGAAGCTTTCTTT.

J is TRBJ2-1 and V is TRBV4-1; 7 bases match TRBD1. This CDR3 has 16 amino acids. With V trimmed by 0 bases and J by 8 bases, 10 bases remained unmatched. Germline CDR1 is MGHRA and CDR2 is YSYEKL. The CDR3: CASSQDRGGHLYEQFF. CDR3 nucleotides: TGCGCCAGCAGCCAAGATCGAGGGGGCCATTTATATGAGCAGTTCTTC.

This clone was seen a few times. V usage is TRBV21-1 and J usage is TRBJ2-5; TRBD1 is the table's D call and was not checked against the DNA. TRBV21-1 is marked as a pseudogene. The CDR3 has 17 residues. CDR3 protein: CASSTEGQGRLGETQYF. CDR3 sequence (DNA): TGTGCCAGCAGCACCGAGGGACAAGGACGCCTCGGTGAGACCCAGTACTTC.

CDR3 nucleotides: TGTGCCAGTACCTGGGGGACAGGGGGCCTTCAGCCCCAGCATTTT. Translating it yields CASTWGTGGLQPQHF. The chain carries TRBV19 and TRBJ1-5, with 12 bases lining up with TRBD1. The CDR3 has 15 amino acids. Germline V CDR1 and CDR2: LNHDA, SQIVND (reference sequence). V gave up 7 bases and J gave up 6 bases; unmatched junction bases: 7.

The chain uses TRBV28 and TRBJ2-3; D is perhaps TRBD1 or TRBD2 (5 bases each). Germline loops: CDR1 MDHEN, CDR2 SYDVKM. The germline V and J ends were trimmed by 6 bases and 0 bases, with 13 bases remaining between them. The CDR3 contains 15 residues. The CDR3, as DNA: TGTGCCAGCAGCCCCCCGGGACCGAGCACAGATACGCAGTATTTT. Protein: CASSPPGPSTDTQYF.

The V and J genes are TRBV27 and TRBJ2-1, with 13 bases aligning to TRBD2. Per germline, CDR1 MNHEY and CDR2 SMNVEV (reference sequence). V gave up 6 bases and J gave up 7 bases; unmatched junction bases: 15. This CDR3 has 18 amino acids. CDR3 residues: CASSPKPPGTSGINEQFF. The CDR3 coding sequence is TGTGCCAGCAGCCCCAAGCCCCCCGGGACTAGCGGGATAAATGAGCAGTTCTTC.

This chain uses TRBV28 with TRBJ1-4; D gene ambiguous. The germline gives CDR1 MDHEN, CDR2 SYDVKM. The CDR3 totals 13 residues. The V gene lost 4 bases and the J gene lost 8 bases, with 11 bases spanning the gap. The CDR3 is CASSSQAGEKLFF. The CDR3 region has the DNA TGTGCCAGCAGTTCCCAGGCTGGGGAAAAACTGTTTTTT.

The chain combines TRBV11-2 with TRBJ1-1; D is unclear. Looked up from germline, CDR1 is SGHAT and CDR2 is FQNNGV. The CDR3 consists of 13 residues. Between the trimmed V and J ends, which lost 3 bases and 2 bases, there was a span of 7 bases. The CDR3 DNA reads TGTGCCAGCAGCTTTATTGAAAACACTGAAGCTTTCTTT. It codes for CASSFIENTEAFF. Complete variable domain (other parts from reference TRBV11-2 and TRBJ1-1): EAGVAQSPRYKIIEKRQSVAFWCNPISGHATLYWYQQILGQGPKLLIQFQNNGVVDDSQLPKDRFSAERLKGVDSTLKIQPAKLEDSAVYLCASSFIENTEAFFGQGTRLTVV.

The chain has TRBV7-9 and TRBJ2-2; possibly TRBD1 for D (5 bases). Deletions cut 5 bases from V and 6 bases from J, with 13 bases between. This CDR3 spans 14 amino acids. From germline, CDR1 is SEHNR and CDR2 FQNEAQ (reference sequence). The CDR3 region is CASSPSGAAGELFF. The CDR3 nucleotides are TGTGCCAGCAGCCCTAGTGGGGCCGCCGGGGAGCTGTTTTTT.

This chain connects TRBV27 to TRBJ2-7; D not certain. The CDR3 is 13 residues long. CDR1 is MNHEY, CDR2 SMNVEV, per germline (reference sequence). V dropped 5 bases and J dropped 1 base, with 9 bases sitting between them. The CDR3 coding sequence is TGTGCCAGCAGTACCATCTGGTCCTACGAGCAGTACTTC. As protein: CASSTIWSYEQYF.

V is TRBV5-1 and J is TRBJ2-7; 10 bases align to TRBD2. The germline V gene has CDR1 SGHRS and CDR2 YFSETQ. The CDR3 is made up of 15 amino acids. With 6 bases clipped from V and 0 bases from J, the junction kept 6 bases outside the gene matches. The CDR3 bases are TGCGCCAGCAAACTATGGACTAGCGGCTCCTACGAGCAGTACTTC. Its protein is CASKLWTSGSYEQYF.

The chain is built from TRBV29-1 and TRBJ2-3; TRBD2 aligns across 8 bases. The CDR3 is made up of 15 amino acids. Germline V gene lookup returns CDR1 SQVTM and CDR2 ANQGSEA. The V and J ends lost 4 bases and 0 bases, in that order; junction bases with no gene match: 6. The CDR3 nucleotides are TGCAGCGTTGTTTCCGGGGGGGAGAGCACAGATACGCAGTATTTT. This translates into CSVVSGGESTDTQYF.

The chain uses TRBV15 and TRBJ2-7; 7 nucleotides match TRBD2. The CDR3 is 13 amino acids. Unmatched junction bases numbered 0, after V lost 1 base and J lost 3 bases. Germline V gene data show CDR1 as LNHNV and CDR2 as YYDKDF (reference sequence). The CDR3 reads CATSRGEGYEQYF. Here the CDR3 DNA reads TGTGCCACCAGCAGAGGGGAGGGCTACGAGCAGTACTTC.

The rearrangement links TRBV7-6 to TRBJ2-2; D gene ambiguous. The CDR3 is made up of 13 amino acids. The V end was cut by 5 bases, the J end by 6 bases, with 10 bases between. Germline values: CDR1 SGHVS, CDR2 FNYEAQ. The CDR3 protein is CASSLDFPGELFF. The CDR3 coding sequence is TGTGCCAGCAGCCTCGACTTCCCCGGGGAGCTGTTTTTT.

The chain is built from TRBV6-1 and TRBJ1-4; 8 positions agree with TRBD1. This CDR3 spans 16 amino acids. From germline, CDR1 is MNHNS and CDR2 SASEGT. The J segment lost 4 bases and the V segment lost 1 base, leaving 5 bases of the junction unmatched. The CDR3: CASSEDRGWSNEKLFF. CDR3 in DNA: TGTGCCAGCAGTGAAGACAGGGGGTGGAGTAATGAAAAACTGTTTTTT.

The chain joins TRBV13 to TRBJ2-7; 11 positions agree with TRBD1. The junction had 4 bases not matched to a gene; V was cut back by 4 bases and J by 5 bases. Germline CDR1 PRHDT, CDR2 FYEKMQ (reference sequence). The CDR3 extends over 14 amino acids. As DNA, the CDR3 is TGTGCCAGCAGCTCGGGACAGGGGGACCACGAGCAGTACGTC. Its translation: CASSSGQGDHEQYV.

By share, this clone ranks as medium-sized. The chain has TRBV27 and TRBJ1-4; D remains ambiguous. Germline assignment: CDR1 MNHEY and CDR2 SMNVEV (reference sequence). V was cut by 9 bases and J by 3 bases, with 23 bases left in between. The CDR3 covers 17 residues. The CDR3 DNA reads as TGTGCCAGTAGCCCCCGGGTTCGAGCGGAACCTAATGAAAAACTGTTTTTT. Encoded protein: CASSPRVRAEPNEKLFF.

This rearrangement joins TRBV27 to TRBJ2-1, with 9 bases that match TRBD2. Per germline, CDR1 MNHEY and CDR2 SMNVEV (reference sequence). With V trimmed by 3 bases and J by 6 bases, 6 bases remained unmatched. This CDR3 is 15 amino acids long. DNA for the CDR3: TGTGCCAGCAGTTTCCTCGGGACTAGCCCCAATGAGCAGTTCTTC. This gives the protein CASSFLGTSPNEQFF.

The chain links TRBV5-1 to TRBJ2-5; D is possibly TRBD2 (5 bases). Trimming removed 1 base at V and 1 base at J, with 14 bases between. Germline CDR1 and CDR2: SGHRS and YFSETQ. This CDR3 contains 16 residues. In DNA, the CDR3 is TGCGCCAGCAGCTTGTCTCCCGGGGAAGGCCAAGAGACCCAGTACTTC. Its protein product is CASSLSPGEGQETQYF.

This sequence joins TRBV29-1 and TRBJ2-5, with D perhaps assigned TRBD1 or TRBD2 (5 bases each). V was shortened by 0 bases and J by 2 bases, with 19 bases between the two germline ends. The length of the CDR3 is 17 residues. Germline loops: CDR1 SQVTM, CDR2 ANQGSEA. The CDR3 loop is CSVEDLRMGDRQETQYF. The CDR3, as DNA: TGCAGCGTTGAAGATCTTCGGATGGGAGACAGACAAGAGACCCAGTACTTC. Complete variable domain (other parts from reference TRBV29-1 and TRBJ2-5): SAVISQKPSRDICQRGTSLTIQCQVDSQVTMMFWYRQQPGQSLTLIATANQGSEATYESGFVIDKFPISRPNLTFSTLTVSNMSPEDSSIYLCSVEDLRMGDRQETQYFGPGTRLLVL.

A single count supports this clone. The chain uses TRBV9 and TRBJ2-2; perhaps TRBD2 as D (5 bases). V lost 5 bases and J lost 6, with 17 bases in between. CDR1 and CDR2 (germline): SGDLS, YYNGEE. This CDR3 spans 15 amino acids. DNA of the CDR3: TGTGCCAGCAGTGTCCCCTCTATCGGGGCCGGGGAGCTGTTTTTT. Translated: CASSVPSIGAGELFF.

The chain recombines TRBV4-3 with TRBJ2-7; perhaps TRBD2 as D (6 bases). V lost 4 bases, J lost 4 bases, and 11 bases lay in between. The CDR3 covers 13 residues. Germline assignment: CDR1 LGHNA and CDR2 YSLEER. The CDR3 bases are TGCGCCAGCAGCCCGACCCGGGGGTACGAGCAGTACTTC. Translating it yields CASSPTRGYEQYF.

This chain uses TRBV21-1 with TRBJ1-5. TRBV21-1 is given as a pseudogene. CDR3 length equals 15 residues. In nucleotides, the CDR3 is TGTGCCAGCAGCATAGGCAGTACACTCGCAGCGCCCCAGCATTTT. It is translated as CASSIGSTLAAPQHF.

CDR3 region: CASSYLHLISGNTIYF. Here the CDR3 DNA reads TGTGCCAGCAGTTACCTTCACCTGATTTCTGGAAACACCATATATTTT. The chain joins TRBV6-6 to TRBJ1-3; D remains ambiguous. Germline-derived CDR1 and CDR2 are MNHNY and SVGAGI (reference sequence). The CDR3 has 16 residues. V dropped 2 bases and J dropped 1 base, with 12 bases sitting between them.

This clone has just one count. V usage is TRBV27 and J usage is TRBJ2-3; no firm D call. The CDR3 sequence is 12 residues long. Per the germline V gene, CDR1 is MNHEY and CDR2 is SMNVEV (reference sequence). V gave up 3 bases and J gave up 5 bases, with 6 bases separating them. The CDR3 nucleotides are TGTGCCAGCAGTTTTAGATTAGATACGCAGTATTTT. Residues: CASSFRLDTQYF.

A single count supports this clone. The chain is built from TRBV4-1 and TRBJ2-3; TRBD2 agrees at 9 bases. Per germline, CDR1 MGHRA and CDR2 YSYEKL. V gave up 3 bases and J gave up 2 bases; unmatched junction bases: 9. This CDR3 has 17 residues. CDR3 protein: CASSQDPPSGVTDTQYF. CDR3 sequence (DNA): TGCGCCAGCAGCCAGGACCCCCCTAGCGGGGTCACAGATACGCAGTATTTT.

The chain carries TRBV18 and TRBJ1-5; possibly TRBD1 for D (6 bases). Germline loops: CDR1 KGHSH, CDR2 LQKENI. The CDR3 totals 15 residues. Trimming cost V 5 bases and J 4 bases, with 15 bases left between them. The CDR3, as DNA: TGTGCCAGCTCATATTCCGGGGGCGGAAATCAGCCCCAGCATTTT. Protein: CASSYSGGGNQPQHF.

The V and J genes are TRBV5-1 and TRBJ1-6, with a possible D match to TRBD1 (5 bases). The CDR3 runs to 18 residues. Between the trimmed V and J ends, which lost 0 bases and 6 bases, there was a span of 19 bases. Germline values: CDR1 SGHRS, CDR2 YFSETQ. The DNA of the CDR3 is TGCGCCAGCAGCTTGGGACAGTGGAGTGATTTGTTTAATTCACCCCTCCACTTT. Protein sequence: CASSLGQWSDLFNSPLHF.